What follows describes a single TCR beta chain. Antigen: not known. This sample stems from a study of shared clonotypes between healthy human individuals. Broader study findings: As a rule, naive subsets had a larger estimated richness than memory subsets.

This CDR3 is 15 amino acids long. The V and J ends lost 6 bases and 3 bases, in that order; junction bases with no gene match: 7. Germline values: CDR1 ENHRY, CDR2 SYGVKD. Libraries were prepared by immunoSEQ multiplex PCR; TCRdb keeps only in-frame clonotypes and omits some of them. The table lists about 2.4 million clones, more than 85% of them singletons. This chain joins TRBV10-3 and TRBJ2-2, with 7 positions matching TRBD1. The sequence came from a man between 18 and 29 years old in good health. Some clones in this sample may be carry-over from other donors' samples. Material: naive CD4+ T cells from PBMCs. Described subset: CD45RA+ positively selected. The CDR3, as DNA: TGTGCCATCAGGCCCAAAACAGGGGACACCGGGGAGCTGTTTTTT. Its translation: CAIRPKTGDTGELFF.